These 8 T cell receptor beta chains originate from one sample sequenced in a study of beta chain features in type 1 diabetes. Isolated RNA was reverse transcribed in full, so expressed TCRB transcripts were sequenced. Profiling relied on immunoSEQ multiplex PCR, and the TCRdb table lists in-frame clones only, not all of them. This table has roughly 610,000 clones, roughly 16% appearing once. The material sequenced was naive CD4+ T cells from blood. These receptor sequences come from a man aged 18 to 30 in good health.

The rearrangement uses TRBV7-9 and TRBJ1-1, with D unresolved. Germline CDR1 and CDR2: SEHNR and FQNEAQ (reference sequence). This CDR3 comprises 15 residues. Trimming shortened V by 1 base and J by 0 bases, and 9 bases separated the two germline ends. The CDR3 region has the DNA TGTGCCAGCAGCTTAGTCGTGGCGATGAACACTGAAGCTTTCTTT. Translated, it gives CASSLVVAMNTEAFF.

On this clone: One end of the junction does not line up with germline, which may come from a read error. The chain combines TRBV5-6 with TRBJ1-2, with unresolved D. The CDR3 runs 13 residues. The germline V gene encodes CDR1 SGHDT and CDR2 YYEEEE. CDR3 sequence (DNA): TGTGCCAGCAGCCCGGCCGGGCCCAATGGTTACACCTTC. It encodes CASSPAGPNGYTF.

This chain connects TRBV28 to TRBJ1-1; the D is unclear. This CDR3 has 15 residues. From germline, CDR1 is MDHEN and CDR2 SYDVKM. The germline V and J ends were trimmed by 1 base and 1 base, with 10 bases remaining between them. In DNA form, the CDR3 reads TGTGCCAGCAGTTTATCTTCTGGGAAGAACACTGAAGCTTTCTTT. It yields the protein CASSLSSGKNTEAFF.

The chain is built from TRBV7-3 and TRBJ2-3, with D possibly matching TRBD2 (6 bases). Germline assignment: CDR1 SGHTA and CDR2 FQGTGA. Trimming pared 6 bases from V and 1 base from J, leaving 14 bases between. This CDR3 is 15 amino acids long. CDR3 amino acids: CASSPPGRGTDTQYF. In DNA, the CDR3 is TGTGCCAGCAGTCCGCCCGGGAGAGGCACAGATACGCAGTATTTT.

The rearrangement links TRBV12-5 to TRBJ1-1, with D possibly matching TRBD1 (5 bases). V dropped 9 bases and J dropped 3 bases, with 14 bases sitting between them. Germline V lookup: CDR1 LGHNT, CDR2 FRNRAP. This CDR3 contains 13 residues. The CDR3 DNA sequence: TGTGCTAGCGGGCCAGGGATGGACACTGAAGCTTTCTTT. Translation gives CASGPGMDTEAFF. Looking up the rest from reference TRBV12-5 and TRBJ1-1 gives the full variable domain: DARVTQTPRHKVTEMGQEVTMRCQPILGHNTVFWYRQTMMQGLELLAYFRNRAPLDDSGMPKDRFSAEMPDATLATLKIQPSEPRDSAVYFCASGPGMDTEAFFGQGTRLTVV.

This clone has just a few counts. Other DNA sequences in the sample encode the same CDR3. The chain couples TRBV2 to TRBJ1-2; 9 bases match TRBD1. CDR3 length: 14 amino acids. V lost 3 bases and J lost 5; bases outside the gene matches: 4. Germline-derived CDR1 and CDR2 are SNHLY and FYNNEI. CDR3 amino acids: CASSEGQGLYGYTF. The CDR3 DNA is TGTGCCAGCAGTGAGGGACAGGGCCTGTATGGCTACACCTTC.

The V call is TRBV7-2, the J call TRBJ1-1; no reliable D call. CDR1 and CDR2 (germline): SGHTA, FQGNSA. The V end was cut by 1 base, the J end by 2 bases, with 11 bases between. This CDR3 is 15 amino acids long. CDR3: CASSLGPSINTEAFF. The CDR3 DNA sequence: TGTGCCAGCAGCTTAGGTCCCAGCATCAACACTGAAGCTTTCTTT.

The chain uses TRBV25-1 and TRBJ2-7; 11 bases line up with TRBD2. The V and J ends lost 4 bases and 5 bases, in that order; junction bases with no gene match: 7. Germline V CDR1 and CDR2: MGHDK, SYGVNS. The CDR3 extends over 15 amino acids. The DNA of the CDR3 is TGTGCCAGCAGTGCCTCACTAGCGGGAGTCCACGAGCAGTACTTC. It translates to CASSASLAGVHEQYF.